This T cell receptor beta chain was sequenced during a study of T cell repertoires in ileal Crohn's disease (dated by TCRdb to about 2019). At the level of the whole study: The median duration of disease was approximately 7.9 years, and at the time of surgery around 40% of patients were active smokers. A total of some 170 mucosal samples from 57 patients were sequenced, with samples obtained at several locations on the surgical specimen and at postoperative endoscopy. The study was conducted in parallel with a multicentre cohort built to find predictors of early endoscopic recurrence after ileocolonic resection. Surgery was performed for a complication in all patients, with stricturing disease in roughly 60% and penetrating disease in around 40%. Endoscopic postoperative recurrence was defined as a Rutgeerts score above i0. About half of the patients received postoperative therapy: ten to eleven received thiopurines and 15 to 20 received anti-TNF agents. The TCR repertoire was analysed in over 50 patients with Crohn's disease drawn from a prospective multicentre cohort. The full study reports these points: Only a subgroup of patients, of unstated size, had mucosal CD4 and CD8 T cells sorted and sequenced. Compared with non-smokers, patients who were active smokers at surgery showed a significantly higher proportion of clonal expansions (25.9% vs 17.9%, p=0.02). Endoscopic recurrence was found to be associated with higher high-frequency clone percentages at surgery, and recurrence was observed in all patients with clonality above 26.8% (18/57). More high-frequency clones were carried by sorted CD8 T cells than by CD4 T cells, suggesting that mucosal expansions were mainly CD8.

In the germline V gene (reference sequence), CDR1 corresponds to MNHNY and CDR2 to SVGAGI. The germline V end is reduced by 6 bases and the J end by 5 bases; junction bases left unmatched: 6. Spanning cysteine to phenylalanine, the CDR3 consists of 15 amino acids. The kept DNA is CDR3 alone, 45 bases in frame from the first base. Roughly 550 nanograms of biopsy DNA per sample were submitted for commercial TCRB immunosequencing. Adaptive Biotechnology amplified CDR3 regions from genomic DNA with a two-step multiplex PCR that controlled for amplification bias. Primers for every V and J gene segment were used in the first PCR, and barcodes and Illumina adapters were added in the second PCR. CDR3 libraries were sequenced on an Illumina instrument. Under the source paper's analysis protocol: The analysis drew on both the pipelines supplied by the vendor and custom analysis of the raw data in R/Bioconductor running R version 3.3.0. Clonality, which ranges from 0 to 1, was calculated as the inverse of the normalised Shannon entropy across all productive clones. The repertoire share taken up by the top 100 clones defined high-frequency clones, and only clones that passed a 95% confidence test were kept. Overlap between samples was measured with the Morisita-Horn index, while repertoire diversity was measured with the Simpson index. The immuneACCESS repertoire file appears here via TCRdb, limited to in-frame rearrangements. These files lack a portion of the clones; in checked studies, under half of the deficit traces to unresolved V genes, and the cause of the others is not known. The D gene and trimming were derived from the DNA, and the V and J assignments and clone size from that table. This sample comprises about 14,000 clones, 70% to 90% of them detected only once. The top ten constitute approximately 4% of the sample.

This clone was counted a single time. The antigen it binds to is not known. Per-nucleotide qualities are absent, and no much larger clonotype sits a single base away. Adults with ileal or ileocolonic Crohn's disease and an indication for ileocolonic resection were eligible for inclusion. Whole ileal mucosal biopsies were kept frozen at -80 degrees C prior to DNA extraction. A TRizol-based method was used to extract genomic DNA from the frozen whole biopsies, and the DNA was quantified with a NanoDrop 2000 spectrophotometer. The chain employs TRBV6-6 and TRBJ2-1; a stretch of 11 junction bases matches TRBD1. The receptor comes from an adult with Crohn's disease. Sample: ileal tissue. The DNA sequence reads TGTGCCAGCAGCGGGGACAGGGGGTACGACAATGAGCAGTTCTTC. The encoded protein is CASSGDRGYDNEQFF.